This TCR beta chain was sequenced for a study of monozygotic twins with inflammatory bowel disease. Study-level findings and limits: IBD patients shared fewer clonotypes with other individuals than healthy twins, especially patients with disease activity signs. Inverse Simpson values showed less TCRbeta diversity in IBD patients than in their healthy co-twins.

Researchers used about 3,500 ng of total RNA for each TCR library. Template-switch reactions added UMIs with a 6-nucleotide sample barcode. Using the 5' RACE reads, TCRdb records one entry per CDR3 protein without DNA. The sample includes fewer than 450,000 distinct CDR3 sequences. About this clonotype itself: Its antigen is not identified.

This CDR3 comprises 15 residues. CDR1 is SQVTM and CDR2 is ANQGSEA in the germline V gene. The clonotype comes from a human donor with ulcerative colitis or Crohn's disease, or a healthy co-twin of an affected twin (not recorded which). The sequenced sample was blood. The V call is TRBV29-1, the J call TRBJ1-6; the D call from TCRdb, TRBD1, cannot be confirmed without DNA. The CDR3 region is CSVGDTTGSDSPLHF.